This T cell receptor (beta chain) was sequenced for a study of vaccination and CD4 T cells after COVID-19. At the level of the study: A median of around 70 days (range 14 to 241) separated dose two from the taking of post-vaccine samples. Researchers treated control cultures with a CEFX pool, an HIV-1 Nef pool, or no peptide.

J was trimmed by 6 bases and V by 0 bases; bases with no gene match: 12. Germline V lookup: CDR1 DFQATT, CDR2 SNEGSKA (reference sequence). CDR3 length: 17 residues. About this clonotype: Its antigen remains unidentified.

Stated treatment: roughly 11-day PBMC culture with coronavirus spike peptide pools or control peptides (ViraFEST assay). It was on days 3 and 7 that half the medium was replaced with fresh IL-2 medium. Culture proceeded for approximately 11 days, and CD4+ T cells were then isolated by negative selection. Sequencing of cultured CD4+ T cell DNA used the Oncomine TCR Beta short-read assay. TCRdb reprocessed the PCR reads with MiXCR, giving one entry per CDR3 protein. This sample has some 18,000 distinct CDR3 sequences, with about 32% found just once. Sequencing used cultured CD4+ T cells from blood. The sequence derives from a human donor with COVID-19. The V gene is TRBV20-1, the J gene TRBJ1-5; 9 bases fit TRBD1. Written as DNA, the CDR3 is TGCAGTGCTAGAGATTCCGACAGGGGGTCGAGTTTTCAGCCCCAGCATTTT. Its translation is CSARDSDRGSSFQPQHF.